This T cell receptor beta chain came from a study of blood T cells in healthy people across ages. Study-wide points: Estimates of total diversity, which came from one million sequenced T cells, were considered to be underestimates.

Concerning this clonotype itself: What it binds is unknown. An end of the junction differs from the germline gene, which may be a read error.

This CDR3 has 15 amino acids. From germline, CDR1 is SGDLS and CDR2 YYNGEE. A second PCR, run for roughly 7 to 12 cycles, used a sample-barcoded 5' primer plus a J-beta primer mix. TCRdb itself ran the 5' RACE reads through MiXCR, one entry per CDR3 protein. The sample includes 800,000 to 950,000 distinct CDR3 sequences, 25% to 30% of them seen just once. The sample was also linked to a second study, of T cells of mothers and their children.

The sequenced material came from blood. This clonotype originated in a woman aged 40 to 50 in good health. The chain combines TRBV9 with TRBJ2-5, with a tentative D call TRBD1 (6 bases). CDR3 amino acids: CASSPRNRDQETLYF. CDR3 coding DNA: TGTGCCAGCAGCCCCCGCAACAGGGACCAAGAGACCCTGTACTTC.